This T cell receptor (beta chain) is from a study of CD8+ T cells in alopecia areata. Study-level points and caveats: In patients, TCRs were shared less clearly than in mice, and HLA may possibly be involved. Scalp specimens additionally yield sequences from normal skin's resident alphabeta T cells. Especially in alopecia totalis/universalis, lesional scalp showed greater clonality than normal scalp did.

Isolation of CD4+ and CD8+ T cells from PBMCs was achieved by sorting. Once RNA had been extracted, it was reverse transcribed into cDNA to act as the sequencing template. The assay was immunoSEQ multiplex PCR, and TCRdb's table has in-frame clones only and misses some. The repertoire has 110,000 or so clones, roughly two fifths of them found once; the top ten carry over 3%. A remark on this clone: Its antigen is currently unknown.

Sequencing was done on a sample of CD4+ T cells sorted from blood. This clonotype was sampled from a human donor with alopecia areata.

In DNA, the CDR3 is TGCGCCAGCAGCAACTTAGCGGGAGGGACAAATGAGCAGTTCTTC. The encoded protein is CASSNLAGGTNEQFF. The chain combines TRBV5-1 with TRBJ2-1; TRBD2 aligns across 11 bases. Trimming at V came to 4 bases and at J to 7 bases, leaving 7 bases not matched to a gene. This CDR3 region has 15 residues. Germline CDR1 and CDR2: SGHRS and YFSETQ.